Each of the 16 T cell receptor beta chains below was sequenced from the same sample in a study of blood T cell repertoires in COVID-19. Libraries were prepared by immunoSEQ multiplex PCR; TCRdb keeps only in-frame clonotypes and omits some of them. The sample includes a few hundred thousand clones, 65% to 90% seen only once; the top ten take approximately 7.9%. The sequencing sample was made of peripheral blood. Receptors were obtained from a human donor in a cohort sampled during active COVID-19.

The chain employs TRBV7-2 and TRBJ1-5; D may be TRBD1 (6 bases). There are 15 residues in the CDR3. The germline V gene encodes CDR1 SGHTA and CDR2 FQGNSA. V shed 5 bases and J shed 6 bases, with 17 bases lying between them. The CDR3 here is CASSQGRVVSQPQHF. The CDR3 nucleotides read TGTGCCAGCAGCCAGGGGAGGGTTGTTAGTCAGCCCCAGCATTTT.

The sample holds a few counts of this clone. This chain's CDR3 is CASSQGRFGGNEQYF. The CDR3 DNA reads as TGTGCCAGCAGCCAAGGGAGGTTTGGGGGGAACGAGCAGTACTTC. The chain has TRBV3-1 (or the pseudogene TRBV3-2) and TRBJ2-7, with D tentatively TRBD2 (6 bases). V was clipped by 1 base and J by 5 bases, with 15 bases between them. The CDR3 loop spans 15 amino acids. The germline V gene has CDR1 LGHDT and CDR2 YNNKEL (reference sequence).

The chain joins TRBV7-2 to TRBJ2-1; 7 positions agree with TRBD1. The CDR3 spans 14 residues. Germline V CDR1 and CDR2: SGHTA, FQGNSA. V lost 4 bases and J lost 9; bases outside the gene matches: 9. The CDR3 here is CASSSDRVRGEQFF. CDR3 DNA sequence: TGTGCCAGCAGCTCCGACAGGGTTAGGGGTGAGCAGTTCTTC. The full variable domain, its missing parts supplied by reference TRBV7-2 and TRBJ2-1, is GAGVSQSPSNKVTEKGKDVELRCDPISGHTALYWYRQSLGQGLEFLIYFQGNSAPDKSGLPSDRFSAERTGGSVSTLTIQRTQQEDSAVYLCASSSDRVRGEQFFGPGTRLTVL.

V is TRBV30 and J is TRBJ2-1, with 8 bases fitting TRBD1. The CDR3 length is 14 residues. Losses at the gene ends were 8 bases for V and 7 bases for J; bases not matched to a gene: 13. From germline, CDR1 is GTSNPN and CDR2 SVGIG (reference sequence). CDR3 coding DNA: TGTGCCGGGGAGAGGAGACAGGGGCGTAATGAGCAGTTCTTC. Protein product: CAGERRQGRNEQFF.

The V call is TRBV6-2 or TRBV6-3, the J call TRBJ2-2; D is unclear. The CDR3 spans 13 residues. The germline V gene encodes CDR1 MNHEY and CDR2 SVGEGT. The V end lost 4 bases, the J end lost 7 bases, and 10 bases lay between the germline ends. The chain's CDR3 is CASSSKLYGELFF. The DNA for the CDR3 is TGTGCCAGCAGTTCCAAGCTATACGGGGAGCTGTTTTTT.

This clone was counted once. The V gene is TRBV7-2, the J gene TRBJ2-5; 10 bases match TRBD2. J lost 5 bases, V lost 2 bases, and 5 bases had no gene match. The CDR3 is 15 amino acids. From germline, CDR1 is SGHTA and CDR2 FQGNSA. The CDR3 region is CASSLRAGGLETQYF. The CDR3 region has the DNA TGTGCCAGCAGCTTACGAGCGGGGGGGCTGGAGACCCAGTACTTC.

This clone came up a few times. This chain joins TRBV10-3 and TRBJ2-3, with D possibly matching TRBD1 (6 bases). The V and J ends lost 10 bases and 3 bases respectively, with 20 bases between them. Germline V gene data show CDR1 as ENHRY and CDR2 as SYGVKD. The CDR3 contains 15 residues. CDR3 nucleotides: TGTGCCACCGAAAAACAGGGAAGTTTGACAGATACGCAGTATTTT. As protein: CATEKQGSLTDTQYF.

The chain is built from TRBV6-5 and TRBJ2-7; 8 nucleotides match TRBD1. This CDR3 region has 13 residues. V gave up 9 bases and J gave up 7 bases; unmatched junction bases: 11. Germline loops: CDR1 MNHEY, CDR2 SVGAGI. The CDR3, as DNA: TGTGCCAGTATGCGGACAGGGAGGTGGGAGCAGTACTTC. Its translation is CASMRTGRWEQYF.

The rearrangement uses TRBV29-1 and TRBJ2-7, with 11 bases lining up with TRBD2. This CDR3 contains 14 residues. The V gene end was trimmed by 6 bases and the J gene end by 4 bases; junction bases not matched to a gene: 8. Per the germline V gene, CDR1 is SQVTM and CDR2 is ANQGSEA. In DNA, the CDR3 is TGCAGCGTGATAACTAGCGGGGGTTCTTACGAGCAGTACTTC. Amino acid sequence: CSVITSGGSYEQYF.

The V call is TRBV6-5, the J call TRBJ1-6, with D perhaps matching TRBD1 (5 bases). The CDR3 loop spans 14 amino acids. The germline gives CDR1 MNHEY, CDR2 SVGAGI. The V end was cut by 6 bases, the J end by 4 bases, with 10 bases between. CDR3 sequence reads: CASSAGPYNSPLHF. Written as DNA, the CDR3 is TGTGCCAGCAGCGCGGGACCATATAATTCACCCCTCCACTTT.

The chain links TRBV4-1 to TRBJ2-1; TRBD1 matches 7 bases. Germline trimming cut 0 bases from V and 4 bases from J; bases unmatched to any gene: 3. CDR3 length: 15 residues. The V gene's germline CDR1 is MGHRA and CDR2 YSYEKL. The CDR3 region has the DNA TGCGCCAGCAGCCAAGATGGGGACAGTTACAATGAGCAGTTCTTC. Protein sequence: CASSQDGDSYNEQFF.

This sequence joins TRBV25-1 and TRBJ1-2, with D possibly being TRBD1 (6 bases). Trimming removed 5 bases from V and 10 bases from J, with 17 bases in between. CDR3 length: 13 amino acids. In germline, CDR1 is MGHDK, CDR2 SYGVNS. CDR3 in DNA: TGTGCCAGCAGTTGGACAGACGGTCGCGACTACACCTTC. Protein product: CASSWTDGRDYTF.

This clone was seen only a few times. Here the CDR3 reads CASSSSGGWQPQHF. DNA for the CDR3: TGTGCCAGCAGTTCGTCAGGGGGCTGGCAGCCCCAGCATTTT. The V call is TRBV27, the J call TRBJ1-5; 8 positions agree with TRBD1. With V trimmed by 4 bases and J by 7 bases, 6 bases remained unmatched. The germline V gene encodes CDR1 MNHEY and CDR2 SMNVEV (reference sequence). The CDR3 loop spans 14 amino acids.

The gene calls are TRBV6-5 and TRBJ2-7; a possible D gene is TRBD1 (5 bases). The length of the CDR3 is 14 residues. Germline-derived CDR1 and CDR2 are MNHEY and SVGAGI. Trimming stripped 5 bases from V and 2 bases from J, with 13 bases between. The CDR3 sequence: CASSPNDRAYEQYF. The CDR3 DNA sequence: TGTGCCAGCAGTCCAAACGACAGAGCCTACGAGCAGTACTTC.

V and J are TRBV5-4 and TRBJ1-6, with TRBD1 as a possible D gene (6 bases). V lost 1 base to trimming and J lost 9 bases, with 11 bases between them. Per germline, CDR1 SGHNT and CDR2 YYREEE (reference sequence). The CDR3 runs to 14 residues. The CDR3 protein is CASSLKGVGSPLHF. In nucleotides, the CDR3 is TGTGCCAGCAGCTTGAAGGGGGTGGGTTCACCCCTCCACTTT.

The J gene is TRBJ2-3, the V gene TRBV20-1; D is perhaps TRBD2 (5 bases). CDR1 and CDR2 from the germline V gene are DFQATT and SNEGSKA (reference sequence). The CDR3 is 11 residues long. Between the trimmed V and J ends, which lost 6 bases and 9 bases, there was a span of 13 bases. The DNA for the CDR3 is TGCAGTGCCGCCCGAAGGGAGACGCAGTATTTT. Its translation: CSAARRETQYF.